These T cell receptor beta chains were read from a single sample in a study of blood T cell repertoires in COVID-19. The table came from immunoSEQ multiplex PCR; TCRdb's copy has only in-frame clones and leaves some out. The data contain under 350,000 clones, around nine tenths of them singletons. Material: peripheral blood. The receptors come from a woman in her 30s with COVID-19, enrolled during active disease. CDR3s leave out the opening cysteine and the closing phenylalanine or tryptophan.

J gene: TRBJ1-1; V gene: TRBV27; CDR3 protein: ASSAQLNTEAF
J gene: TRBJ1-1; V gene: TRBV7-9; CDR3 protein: ASSFGGVNTEAF
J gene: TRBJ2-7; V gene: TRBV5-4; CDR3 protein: ASSLRGPGSYEQY
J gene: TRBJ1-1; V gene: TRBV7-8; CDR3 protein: ASSLDHRGNTEAF
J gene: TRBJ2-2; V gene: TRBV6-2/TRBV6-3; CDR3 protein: ASSYHVTGRTGELF
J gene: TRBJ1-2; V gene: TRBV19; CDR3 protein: ASSRLGAENYGYT
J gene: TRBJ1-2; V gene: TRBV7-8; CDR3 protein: ASSLARTDYGYT
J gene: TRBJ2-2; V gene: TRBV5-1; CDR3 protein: ASSSGTGVANTGELF
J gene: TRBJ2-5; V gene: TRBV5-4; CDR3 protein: ASKPLAGDQETQY
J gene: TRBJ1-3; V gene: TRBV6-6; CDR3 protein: ASSNRVGNTIY
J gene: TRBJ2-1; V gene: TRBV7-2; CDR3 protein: ASSLSRQERQF
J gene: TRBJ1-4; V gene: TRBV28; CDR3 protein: ASSSPIGQGATNEKLF